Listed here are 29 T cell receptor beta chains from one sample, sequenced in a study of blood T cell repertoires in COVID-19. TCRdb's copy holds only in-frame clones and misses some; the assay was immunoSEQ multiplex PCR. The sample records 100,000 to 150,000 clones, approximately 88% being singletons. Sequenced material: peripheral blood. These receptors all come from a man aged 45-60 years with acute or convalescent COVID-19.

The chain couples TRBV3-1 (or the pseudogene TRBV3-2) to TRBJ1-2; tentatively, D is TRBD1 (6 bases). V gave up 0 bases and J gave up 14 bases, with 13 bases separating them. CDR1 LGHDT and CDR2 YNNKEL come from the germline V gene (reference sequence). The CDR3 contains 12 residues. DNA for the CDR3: TGTGCCAGCAGCCAAGAGATACAGGGCAGGACCTTC. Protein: CASSQEIQGRTF.

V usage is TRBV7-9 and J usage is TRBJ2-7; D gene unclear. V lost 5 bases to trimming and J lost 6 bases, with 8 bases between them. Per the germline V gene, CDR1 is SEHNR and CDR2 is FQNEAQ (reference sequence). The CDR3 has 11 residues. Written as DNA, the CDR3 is TGTGCCAGCAGCCCCGCGCGCGAGCAGTACTTC. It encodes CASSPAREQYF.

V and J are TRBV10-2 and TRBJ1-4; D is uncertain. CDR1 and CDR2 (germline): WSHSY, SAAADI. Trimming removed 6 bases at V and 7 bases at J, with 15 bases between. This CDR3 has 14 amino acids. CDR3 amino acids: CASRGGGNSEKLFF. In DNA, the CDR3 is TGCGCCAGCAGAGGAGGAGGGAATAGTGAAAAACTGTTTTTT.

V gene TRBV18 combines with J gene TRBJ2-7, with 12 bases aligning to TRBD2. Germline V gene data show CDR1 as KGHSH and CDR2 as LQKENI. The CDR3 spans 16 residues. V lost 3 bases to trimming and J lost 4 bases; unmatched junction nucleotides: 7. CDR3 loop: CASSPLVGLAGYEQYF. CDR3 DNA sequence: TGTGCCAGCTCACCCCTCGTCGGACTAGCGGGGTACGAGCAGTACTTC.

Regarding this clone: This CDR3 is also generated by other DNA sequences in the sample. CDR3 bases: TGTGCCAGCTCACCCCCAGGTTCCTACGAGCAGTACTTC. It encodes CASSPPGSYEQYF. This chain uses TRBV18 with TRBJ2-7; D is uncertain. Per germline, CDR1 KGHSH and CDR2 LQKENI. V gave up 3 bases and J gave up 1 base, with 7 bases separating them. This CDR3 has 13 amino acids.

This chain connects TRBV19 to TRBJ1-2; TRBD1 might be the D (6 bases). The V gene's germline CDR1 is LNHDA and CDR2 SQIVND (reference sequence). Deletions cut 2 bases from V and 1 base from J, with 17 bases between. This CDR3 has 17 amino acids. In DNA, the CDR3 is TGTGCCAGTAGTATACGTCCAGGGGCGTCGGGTAACTATGGCTACACCTTC. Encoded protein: CASSIRPGASGNYGYTF.

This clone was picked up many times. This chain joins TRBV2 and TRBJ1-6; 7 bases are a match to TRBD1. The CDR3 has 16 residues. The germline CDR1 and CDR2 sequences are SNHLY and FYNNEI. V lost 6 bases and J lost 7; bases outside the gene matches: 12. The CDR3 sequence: CASSDRASLRNSPLHF. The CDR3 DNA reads TGTGCCAGCAGCGACAGGGCGTCCTTGAGGAATTCACCCCTCCACTTT.

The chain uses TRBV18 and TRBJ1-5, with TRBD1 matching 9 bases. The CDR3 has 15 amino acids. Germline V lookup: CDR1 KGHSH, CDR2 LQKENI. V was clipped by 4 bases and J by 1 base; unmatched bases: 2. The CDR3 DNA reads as TGTGCCAGCTCACAGGACAGGGGAAGCAATCAGCCCCAGCATTTT. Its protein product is CASSQDRGSNQPQHF.

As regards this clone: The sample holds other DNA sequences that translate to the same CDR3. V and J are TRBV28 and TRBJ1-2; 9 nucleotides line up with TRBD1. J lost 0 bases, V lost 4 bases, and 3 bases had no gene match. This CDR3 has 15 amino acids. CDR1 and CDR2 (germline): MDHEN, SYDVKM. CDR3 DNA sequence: TGTGCCAGCAGTTCGGGGACAGGGACTAACTATGGCTACACCTTC. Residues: CASSSGTGTNYGYTF.

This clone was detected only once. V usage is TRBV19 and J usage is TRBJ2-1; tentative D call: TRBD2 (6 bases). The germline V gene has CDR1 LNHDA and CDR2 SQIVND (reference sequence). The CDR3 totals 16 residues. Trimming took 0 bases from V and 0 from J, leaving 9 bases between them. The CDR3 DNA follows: TGTGCCAGTAGTATAGAGATCGGGGGCTCCTACAATGAGCAGTTCTTC. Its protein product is CASSIEIGGSYNEQFF.

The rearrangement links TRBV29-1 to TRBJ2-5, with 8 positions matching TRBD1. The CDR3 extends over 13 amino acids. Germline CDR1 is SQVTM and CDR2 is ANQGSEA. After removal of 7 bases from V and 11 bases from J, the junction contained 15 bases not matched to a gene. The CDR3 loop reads CSAQGESVRSQYF. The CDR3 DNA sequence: TGCAGCGCACAGGGGGAATCCGTGAGGTCGCAGTACTTC.

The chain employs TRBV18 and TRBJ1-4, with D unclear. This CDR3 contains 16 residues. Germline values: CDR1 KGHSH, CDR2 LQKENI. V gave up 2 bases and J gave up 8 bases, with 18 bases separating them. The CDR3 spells CASSPAYLSRGEKLFF. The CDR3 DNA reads TGTGCCAGCTCACCAGCTTACTTATCGCGAGGGGAAAAACTGTTTTTT.

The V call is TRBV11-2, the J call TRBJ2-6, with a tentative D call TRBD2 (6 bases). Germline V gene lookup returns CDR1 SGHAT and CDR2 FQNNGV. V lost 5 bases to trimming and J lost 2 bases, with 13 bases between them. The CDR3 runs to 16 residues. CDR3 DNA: TGTGCCAGCAGCACAGTGCGGGGTCCTGGGGCCAACGTCCTGACTTTC. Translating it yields CASSTVRGPGANVLTF.

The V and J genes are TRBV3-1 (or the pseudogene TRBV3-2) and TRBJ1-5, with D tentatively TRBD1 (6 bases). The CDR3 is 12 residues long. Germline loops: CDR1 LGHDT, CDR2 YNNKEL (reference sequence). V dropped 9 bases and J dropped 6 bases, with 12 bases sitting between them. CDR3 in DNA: TGTGCCAGTGGGGGCTTACGTCAGCCCCAGCATTTT. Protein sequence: CASGGLRQPQHF.

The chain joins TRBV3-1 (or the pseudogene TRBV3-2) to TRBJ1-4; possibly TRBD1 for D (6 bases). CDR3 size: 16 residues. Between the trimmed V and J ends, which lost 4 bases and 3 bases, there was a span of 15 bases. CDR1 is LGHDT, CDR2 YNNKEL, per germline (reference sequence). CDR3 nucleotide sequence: TGTGCCAGCAGCCCTACTTTGGACAGATCTAATGAAAAACTGTTTTTT. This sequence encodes CASSPTLDRSNEKLFF.

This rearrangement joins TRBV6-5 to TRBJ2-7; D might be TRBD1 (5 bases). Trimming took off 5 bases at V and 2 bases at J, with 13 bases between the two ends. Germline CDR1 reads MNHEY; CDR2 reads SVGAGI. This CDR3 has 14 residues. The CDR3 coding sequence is TGTGCCAGCAGTACAGGTAGGATCCCCTACGAGCAGTACTTC. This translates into CASSTGRIPYEQYF.

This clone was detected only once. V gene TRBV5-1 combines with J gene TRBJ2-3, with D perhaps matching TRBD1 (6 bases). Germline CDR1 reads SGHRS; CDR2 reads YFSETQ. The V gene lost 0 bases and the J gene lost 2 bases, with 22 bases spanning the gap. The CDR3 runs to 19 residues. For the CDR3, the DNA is TGCGCCAGCAGCTTGGCGGCAGGGGCCCTTTATCTTGACACAGATACGCAGTATTTT. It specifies CASSLAAGALYLDTDTQYF. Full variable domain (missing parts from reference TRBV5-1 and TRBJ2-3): KAGVTQTPRYLIKTRGQQVTLSCSPISGHRSVSWYQQTPGQGLQFLFEYFSETQRNKGNFPGRFSGRQFSNSRSEMNVSTLELGDSALYLCASSLAAGALYLDTDTQYFGPGTRLTVL.

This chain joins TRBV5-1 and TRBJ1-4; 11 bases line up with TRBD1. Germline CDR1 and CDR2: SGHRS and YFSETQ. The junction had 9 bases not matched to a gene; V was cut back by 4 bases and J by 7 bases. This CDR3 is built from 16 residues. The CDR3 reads CASSPTFGTGGEKLFF. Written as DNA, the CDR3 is TGCGCCAGCAGCCCGACCTTCGGGACAGGGGGTGAAAAACTGTTTTTT.

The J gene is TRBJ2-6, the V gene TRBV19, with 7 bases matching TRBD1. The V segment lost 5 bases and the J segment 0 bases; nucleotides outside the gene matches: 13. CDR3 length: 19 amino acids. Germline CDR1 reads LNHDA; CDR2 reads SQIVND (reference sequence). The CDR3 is CASSSPPRTGYSGANVLTF. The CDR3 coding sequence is TGTGCCAGTAGTTCCCCCCCCCGGACAGGCTACTCTGGGGCCAACGTCCTGACTTTC.

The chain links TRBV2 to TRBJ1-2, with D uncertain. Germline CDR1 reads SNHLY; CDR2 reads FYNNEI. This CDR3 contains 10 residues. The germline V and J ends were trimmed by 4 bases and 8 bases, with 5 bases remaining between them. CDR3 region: CASSVRGYTF. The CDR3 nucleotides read TGTGCCAGCAGTGTGAGGGGCTACACCTTC. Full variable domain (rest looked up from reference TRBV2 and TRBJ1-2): EPEVTQTPSHQVTQMGQEVILRCVPISNHLYFYWYRQILGQKVEFLVSFYNNEISEKSEIFDDQFSVERPDGSNFTLKIRSTKLEDSAMYFCASSVRGYTFGSGTRLTVV.

The CDR3 DNA sequence: TGTGCCAGCAGCCTAAGAAGGGGAAATGGGGAGCTGTTTTTT. Protein sequence: CASSLRRGNGELFF. The genes are TRBV7-3 and TRBJ2-2, with a possible D match to TRBD1 (5 bases). The CDR3 runs to 14 residues. V was clipped by 5 bases and J by 8 bases, with 15 bases between them. CDR1 and CDR2 from the germline V gene are SGHTA and FQGTGA.

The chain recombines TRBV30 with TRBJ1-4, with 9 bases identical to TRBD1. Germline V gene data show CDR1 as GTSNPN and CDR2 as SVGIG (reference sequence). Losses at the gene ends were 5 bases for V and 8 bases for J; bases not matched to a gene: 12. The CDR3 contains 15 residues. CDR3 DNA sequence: TGTGCCTGGGGGGCCGGGACAGGGCGATGGGAAAAACTGTTTTTT. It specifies CAWGAGTGRWEKLFF.

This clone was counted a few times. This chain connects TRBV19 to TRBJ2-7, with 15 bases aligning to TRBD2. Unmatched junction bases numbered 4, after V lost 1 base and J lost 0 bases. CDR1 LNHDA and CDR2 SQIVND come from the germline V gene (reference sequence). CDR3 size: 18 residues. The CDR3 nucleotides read TGTGCCAGTAGTATAGTTGGACTAGCGGGAGGGCCCTCCTACGAGCAGTACTTC. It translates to CASSIVGLAGGPSYEQYF.

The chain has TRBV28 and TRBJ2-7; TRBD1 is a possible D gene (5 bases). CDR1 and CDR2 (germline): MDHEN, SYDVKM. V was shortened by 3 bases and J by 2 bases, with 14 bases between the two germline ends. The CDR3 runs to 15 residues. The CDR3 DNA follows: TGTGCCAGCAGTTTTTCCGGACAACTCGCCTACGAGCAGTACTTC. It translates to CASSFSGQLAYEQYF. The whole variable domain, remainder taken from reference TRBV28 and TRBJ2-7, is DVKVTQSSRYLVKRTGEKVFLECVQDMDHENMFWYRQDPGLGLRLIYFSYDVKMKEKGDIPEGYSVSREKKERFSLILESASTNQTSMYLCASSFSGQLAYEQYFGPGTRLTVT.

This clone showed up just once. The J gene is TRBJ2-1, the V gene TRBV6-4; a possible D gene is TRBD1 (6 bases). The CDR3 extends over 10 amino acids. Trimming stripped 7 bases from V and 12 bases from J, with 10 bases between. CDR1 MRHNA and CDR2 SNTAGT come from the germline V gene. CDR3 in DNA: TGTGCCAGCACCGAGGACAGGCAGTTCTTC. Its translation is CASTEDRQFF.

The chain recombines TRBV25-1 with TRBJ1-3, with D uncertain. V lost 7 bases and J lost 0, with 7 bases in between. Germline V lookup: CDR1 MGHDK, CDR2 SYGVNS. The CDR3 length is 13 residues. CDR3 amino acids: CASNSISGNTIYF. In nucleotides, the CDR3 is TGTGCCAGCAACAGTATCTCTGGAAACACCATATATTTT.

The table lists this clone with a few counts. The chain's CDR3 is CAWSSPRGNEKLFF. The CDR3, as DNA: TGTGCCTGGAGTTCACCGAGGGGGAATGAAAAACTGTTTTTT. The chain links TRBV30 to TRBJ1-4; D is perhaps TRBD1 (6 bases). The CDR3 length is 14 residues. V was trimmed by 2 bases and J by 5 bases, leaving 12 bases between them. The germline V gene has CDR1 GTSNPN and CDR2 SVGIG (reference sequence).

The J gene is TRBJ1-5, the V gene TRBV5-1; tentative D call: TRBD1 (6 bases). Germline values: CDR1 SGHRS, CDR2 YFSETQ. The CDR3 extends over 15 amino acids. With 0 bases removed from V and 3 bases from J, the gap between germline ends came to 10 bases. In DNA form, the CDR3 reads TGCGCCAGCAGCTTGGAGGGGGATTTCAATCAGCCCCAGCATTTT. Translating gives CASSLEGDFNQPQHF.

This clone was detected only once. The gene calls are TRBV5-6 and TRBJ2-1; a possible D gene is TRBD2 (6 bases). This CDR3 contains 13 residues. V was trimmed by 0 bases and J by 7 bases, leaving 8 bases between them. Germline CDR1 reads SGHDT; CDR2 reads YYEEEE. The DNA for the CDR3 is TGTGCCAGCAGCTTGGGCGGGACGAATGAGCAGTTCTTC. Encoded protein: CASSLGGTNEQFF.